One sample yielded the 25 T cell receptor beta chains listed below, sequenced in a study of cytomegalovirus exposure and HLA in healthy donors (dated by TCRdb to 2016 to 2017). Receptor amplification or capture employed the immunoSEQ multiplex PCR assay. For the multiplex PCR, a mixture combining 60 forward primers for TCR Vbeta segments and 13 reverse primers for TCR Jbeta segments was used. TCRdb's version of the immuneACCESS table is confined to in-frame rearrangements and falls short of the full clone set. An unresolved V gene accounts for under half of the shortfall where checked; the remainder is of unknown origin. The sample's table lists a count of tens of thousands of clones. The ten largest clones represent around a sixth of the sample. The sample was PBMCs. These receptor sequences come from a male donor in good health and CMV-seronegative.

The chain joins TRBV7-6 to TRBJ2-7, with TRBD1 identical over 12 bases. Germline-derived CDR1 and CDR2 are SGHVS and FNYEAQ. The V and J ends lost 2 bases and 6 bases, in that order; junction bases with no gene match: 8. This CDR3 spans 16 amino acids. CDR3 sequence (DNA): TGTGCCAGCAGCTTAAGCTCCGGGGACAGGGGGCGCGAGCAGTACTTC. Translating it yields CASSLSSGDRGREQYF.

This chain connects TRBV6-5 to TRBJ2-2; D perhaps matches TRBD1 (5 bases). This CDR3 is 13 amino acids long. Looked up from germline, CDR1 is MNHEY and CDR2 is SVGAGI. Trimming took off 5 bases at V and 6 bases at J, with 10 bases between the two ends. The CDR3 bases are TGTGCCAGCAGTAGGACAAGTCCCGGGGAGCTGTTTTTT. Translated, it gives CASSRTSPGELFF.

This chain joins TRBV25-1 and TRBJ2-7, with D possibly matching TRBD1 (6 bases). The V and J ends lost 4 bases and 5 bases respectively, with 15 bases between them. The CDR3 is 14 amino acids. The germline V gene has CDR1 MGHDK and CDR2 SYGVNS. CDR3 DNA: TGTGCCAGCAGTGGGTTCAGGGGTTCTCACGAGCAGTACTTC. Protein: CASSGFRGSHEQYF.

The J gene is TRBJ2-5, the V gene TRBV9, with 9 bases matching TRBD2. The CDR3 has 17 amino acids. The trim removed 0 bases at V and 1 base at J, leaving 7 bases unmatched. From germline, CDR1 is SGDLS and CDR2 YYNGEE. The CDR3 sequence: CASSVGLGLALQETQYF. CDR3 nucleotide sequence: TGTGCCAGCAGCGTAGGGTTGGGACTAGCCCTCCAAGAGACCCAGTACTTC.

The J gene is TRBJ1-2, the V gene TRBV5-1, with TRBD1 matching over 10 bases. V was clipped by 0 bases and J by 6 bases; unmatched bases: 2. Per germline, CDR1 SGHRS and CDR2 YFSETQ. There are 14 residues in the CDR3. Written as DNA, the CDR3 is TGCGCCAGCAGCTTGGCGGGGACAGGGGATGGCTACACCTTC. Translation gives CASSLAGTGDGYTF.

CDR3: CASSLEAGRGLSGANVLTF. CDR3 nucleotides: TGTGCCAGCAGCTTGGAAGCGGGGCGGGGCCTCTCTGGGGCCAACGTCCTGACTTTC. The chain recombines TRBV5-6 with TRBJ2-6; 7 bases align to TRBD2. The V gene's germline CDR1 is SGHDT and CDR2 YYEEEE. J was trimmed by 0 bases and V by 0 bases; bases with no gene match: 9. This CDR3 has 19 amino acids.

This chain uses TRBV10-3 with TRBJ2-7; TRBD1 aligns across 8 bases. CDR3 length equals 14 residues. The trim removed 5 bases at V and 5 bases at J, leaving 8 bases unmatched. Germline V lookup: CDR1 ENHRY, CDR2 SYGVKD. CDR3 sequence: CAISMIQGVDEQYF. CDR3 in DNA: TGTGCCATCAGTATGATACAGGGGGTAGACGAGCAGTACTTC.

The CDR3 DNA is TGTGCCAGCAGTCCTCTAGAGTACGAGACCCAGTACTTC. This encodes CASSPLEYETQYF. The gene calls are TRBV6-1 and TRBJ2-5, with D uncertain. The CDR3 is made up of 13 amino acids. Looked up from germline, CDR1 is MNHNS and CDR2 is SASEGT. The V and J ends lost 5 bases and 5 bases respectively, with 12 bases between them.

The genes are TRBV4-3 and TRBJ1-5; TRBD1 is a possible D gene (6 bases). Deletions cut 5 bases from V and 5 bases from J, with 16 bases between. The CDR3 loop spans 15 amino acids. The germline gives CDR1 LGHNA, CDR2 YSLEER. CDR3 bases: TGCGCCAGCAGCAAAAGATTTCCAGGGGATCAGCCCCAGCATTTT. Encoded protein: CASSKRFPGDQPQHF.

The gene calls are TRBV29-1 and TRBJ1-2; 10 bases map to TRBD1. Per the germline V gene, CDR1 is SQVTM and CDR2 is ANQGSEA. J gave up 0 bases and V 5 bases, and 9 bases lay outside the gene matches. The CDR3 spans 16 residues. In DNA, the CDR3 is TGCAGCGTTCCACGGGACAGGGGCGCACCTAACTATGGCTACACCTTC. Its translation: CSVPRDRGAPNYGYTF.

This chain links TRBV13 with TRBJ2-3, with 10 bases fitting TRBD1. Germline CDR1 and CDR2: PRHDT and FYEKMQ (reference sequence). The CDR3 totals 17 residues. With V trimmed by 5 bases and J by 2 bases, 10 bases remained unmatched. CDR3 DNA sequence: TGTGCCAGCAGCGTCTGGGGACAGGGGTTTCTCACAGATACGCAGTATTTT. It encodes CASSVWGQGFLTDTQYF.

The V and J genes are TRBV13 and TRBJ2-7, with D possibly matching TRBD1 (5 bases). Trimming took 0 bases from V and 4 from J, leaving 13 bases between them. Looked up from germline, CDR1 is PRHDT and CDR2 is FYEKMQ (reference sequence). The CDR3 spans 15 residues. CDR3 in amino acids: CASSLGQAGKYEQYF. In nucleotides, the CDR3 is TGTGCCAGCAGCTTAGGGCAGGCAGGGAAGTACGAGCAGTACTTC.

The DNA of the CDR3 is TGCGCCAGCAGCCAAGTCGAACTAGCGGGGGGGTCGGGGACCCAGTACTTC. It specifies CASSQVELAGGSGTQYF. The gene calls are TRBV4-1 and TRBJ2-5; 13 nucleotides align to TRBD2. V shed 1 base and J 7 bases; nucleotides not matched to a gene: 9. The germline gives CDR1 MGHRA, CDR2 YSYEKL. The CDR3 runs to 17 residues.

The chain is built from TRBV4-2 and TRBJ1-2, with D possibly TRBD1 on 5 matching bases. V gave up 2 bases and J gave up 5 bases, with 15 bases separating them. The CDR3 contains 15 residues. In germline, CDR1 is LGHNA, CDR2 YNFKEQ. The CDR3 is CASSQHGGGGYGYTF. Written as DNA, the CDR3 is TGTGCCAGCAGCCAACATGGGGGGGGAGGGTATGGCTACACCTTC.

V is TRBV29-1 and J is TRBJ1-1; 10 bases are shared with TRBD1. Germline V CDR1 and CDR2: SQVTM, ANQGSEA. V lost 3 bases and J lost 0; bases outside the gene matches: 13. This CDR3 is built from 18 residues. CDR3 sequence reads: CSVDLPGTGDLMNTEAFF. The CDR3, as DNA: TGCAGCGTTGACTTGCCCGGGACAGGGGACCTCATGAACACTGAAGCTTTCTTT.

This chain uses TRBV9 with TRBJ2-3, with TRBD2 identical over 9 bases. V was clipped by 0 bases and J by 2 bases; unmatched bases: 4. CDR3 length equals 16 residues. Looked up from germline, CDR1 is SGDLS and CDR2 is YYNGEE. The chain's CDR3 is CASSVVSGGYTDTQYF. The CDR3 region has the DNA TGTGCCAGCAGCGTAGTTAGCGGGGGCTACACAGATACGCAGTATTTT. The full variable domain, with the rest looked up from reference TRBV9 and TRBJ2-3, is DSGVTQTPKHLITATGQRVTLRCSPRSGDLSVYWYQQSLDQGLQFLIQYYNGEERAKGNILERFSAQQFPDLHSELNLSSLELGDSALYFCASSVVSGGYTDTQYFGPGTRLTVL.

The CDR3 loop reads CASSPPAGPTDTQYF. For the CDR3, the DNA is TGTGCCAGCTCACCCCCGGCAGGGCCCACAGATACGCAGTATTTT. The rearrangement joins TRBV18 to TRBJ2-3; possibly TRBD1 for D (5 bases). CDR3 length: 15 amino acids. V was shortened by 3 bases and J by 2 bases, with 12 bases between the two germline ends. CDR1 and CDR2 (germline): KGHSH, LQKENI.

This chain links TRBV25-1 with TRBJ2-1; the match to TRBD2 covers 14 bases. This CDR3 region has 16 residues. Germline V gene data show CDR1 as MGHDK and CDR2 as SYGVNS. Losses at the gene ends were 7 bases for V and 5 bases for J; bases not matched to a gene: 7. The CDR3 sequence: CASTRTSGGYNNEQFF. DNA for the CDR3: TGTGCCAGCACTCGGACTAGCGGGGGGTATAACAATGAGCAGTTCTTC.

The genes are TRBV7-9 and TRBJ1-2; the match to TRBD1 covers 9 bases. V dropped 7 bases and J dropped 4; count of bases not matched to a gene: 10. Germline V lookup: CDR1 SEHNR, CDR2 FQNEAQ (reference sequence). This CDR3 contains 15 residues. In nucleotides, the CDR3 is TGTGCCAGCACCCCTAGGACAGGGGTGATCTATGGCTACACCTTC. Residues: CASTPRTGVIYGYTF.

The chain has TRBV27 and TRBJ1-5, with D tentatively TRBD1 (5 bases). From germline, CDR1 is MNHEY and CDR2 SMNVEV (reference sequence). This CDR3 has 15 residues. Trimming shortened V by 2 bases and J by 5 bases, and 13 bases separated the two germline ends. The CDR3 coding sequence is TGTGCCAGCAGTTTAAGGCAGGGACTACATCAGCCCCAGCATTTT. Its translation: CASSLRQGLHQPQHF.

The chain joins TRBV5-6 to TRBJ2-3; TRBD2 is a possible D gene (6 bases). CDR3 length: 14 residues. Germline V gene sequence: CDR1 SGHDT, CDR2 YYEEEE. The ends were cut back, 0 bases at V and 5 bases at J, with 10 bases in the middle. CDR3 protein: CASSLGLEGDTQYF. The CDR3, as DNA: TGTGCCAGCAGCTTGGGACTAGAGGGAGATACGCAGTATTTT.

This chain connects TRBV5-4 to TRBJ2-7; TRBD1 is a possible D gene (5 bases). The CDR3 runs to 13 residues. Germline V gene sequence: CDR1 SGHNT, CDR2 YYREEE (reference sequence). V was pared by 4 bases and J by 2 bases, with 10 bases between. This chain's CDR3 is CASSPGHAYEQYF. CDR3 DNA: TGTGCCAGCAGCCCCGGACATGCCTACGAGCAGTACTTC. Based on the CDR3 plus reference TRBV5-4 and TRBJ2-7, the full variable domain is ETGVTQSPTHLIKTRGQQVTLRCSSQSGHNTVSWYQQALGQGPQFIFQYYREEENGRGNFPPRFSGLQFPNYSSELNVNALELDDSALYLCASSPGHAYEQYFGPGTRLTVT.

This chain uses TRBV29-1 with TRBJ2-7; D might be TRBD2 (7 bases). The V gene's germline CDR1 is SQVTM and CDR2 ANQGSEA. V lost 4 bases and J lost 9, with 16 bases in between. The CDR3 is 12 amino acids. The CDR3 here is CSVGGSGGRQYF. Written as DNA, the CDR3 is TGCAGCGTTGGGGGGTCGGGGGGCCGGCAGTACTTC.

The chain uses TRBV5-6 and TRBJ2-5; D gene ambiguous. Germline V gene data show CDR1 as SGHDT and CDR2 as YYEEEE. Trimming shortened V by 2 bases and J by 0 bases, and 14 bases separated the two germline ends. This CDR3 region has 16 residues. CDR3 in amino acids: CASSFPPGQYQETQYF. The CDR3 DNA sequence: TGTGCCAGCAGCTTCCCCCCAGGCCAGTACCAAGAGACCCAGTACTTC.

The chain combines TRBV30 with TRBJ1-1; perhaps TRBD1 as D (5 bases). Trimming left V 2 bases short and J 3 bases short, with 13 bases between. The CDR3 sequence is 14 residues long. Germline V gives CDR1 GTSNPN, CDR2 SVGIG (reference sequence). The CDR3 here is CAWSRGLADTEAFF. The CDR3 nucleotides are TGTGCCTGGAGTAGGGGCTTAGCGGACACTGAAGCTTTCTTT.